One sample yielded the 28 T cell receptor beta chains listed below, sequenced in a study of tumor and adjacent non-tumor tissue in lung cancer. A modified ARM-PCR protocol with three rounds of nested PCR amplified TCRbeta. Each CDR3 protein is one row after TCRdb ran MiXCR on the multiplex PCR reads. The profile shows about 200,000 distinct CDR3 sequences, about 71% of them singletons. No cell sorting was done before RNA was extracted from the tissue. Source material: lung tumor tissue. All receptors come from a man aged 60 to 75 with non-small cell lung cancer.

The J gene is TRBJ2-6, the V gene TRBV30, with TRBD2 matching over 10 bases. The CDR3 extends over 16 amino acids. Germline trimming cut 2 bases from V and 6 bases from J; bases unmatched to any gene: 7. CDR1 and CDR2 from the germline V gene are GTSNPN and SVGIG (reference sequence). CDR3 nucleotides: TGTGCCTGGAGTATGCTAGCGGGAGCTGAGGCCAACGTCCTGACTTTC. Protein product: CAWSMLAGAEANVLTF.

The chain combines TRBV7-9 with TRBJ1-4, with 8 bases that match TRBD1. Germline assignment: CDR1 SEHNR and CDR2 FQNEAQ (reference sequence). The V segment lost 5 bases and the J segment 12 bases; nucleotides outside the gene matches: 17. This CDR3 is 16 amino acids long. The DNA for the CDR3 is TGTGCCAGCAGCGCCAACCAGGGGGCGGGTAATGTAGAACTGTTTTTT. It is translated as CASSANQGAGNVELFF.

J is TRBJ1-6 and V is TRBV28; 8 nucleotides align to TRBD1. Germline V gives CDR1 MDHEN, CDR2 SYDVKM. J lost 7 bases, V lost 8 bases, and 13 bases had no gene match. The CDR3 is 16 residues long. The CDR3 DNA follows: TGTGCCAGCTCCCGAGGTACAGGGGGTTACAATTCACCCCTCCACTTT. Protein sequence: CASSRGTGGYNSPLHF. Together with reference TRBV28 and TRBJ1-6, the CDR3 gives the full variable domain: DVKVTQSSRYLVKRTGEKVFLECVQDMDHENMFWYRQDPGLGLRLIYFSYDVKMKEKGDIPEGYSVSREKKERFSLILESASTNQTSMYLCASSRGTGGYNSPLHFGNGTRLTVT.

This chain uses TRBV5-1 with TRBJ1-2; no firm D call. V dropped 0 bases and J dropped 6 bases, with 9 bases sitting between them. There are 13 residues in the CDR3. Germline V CDR1 and CDR2: SGHRS, YFSETQ. For the CDR3, the DNA is TGCGCCAGCAGCTTGGACGGGGTAGATGGCTACACCTTC. Its protein is CASSLDGVDGYTF.

This clonotype has just a few counts. This rearrangement joins TRBV12-3 or TRBV12-4 to TRBJ2-5, with D possibly matching TRBD2 (6 bases). This CDR3 comprises 13 residues. With 7 bases removed from V and 9 bases from J, the gap between germline ends came to 18 bases. CDR3 region: CASNWGGMGPQYF. The DNA of the CDR3 is TGTGCCAGCAATTGGGGCGGGATGGGGCCCCAGTACTTC.

The chain recombines TRBV6-2 or TRBV6-3 with TRBJ2-7, with a weak D call TRBD1 (5 bases). Trimming removed 0 bases from V and 3 bases from J, with 24 bases in between. The CDR3 contains 19 residues. Germline CDR1 is MNHEY and CDR2 is SVGEGT. In nucleotides, the CDR3 is TGTGCCAGCAGTTACTCCGAGCCACACAGGATCAAGGCGGTCTACGAGCAGTACTTC. Protein: CASSYSEPHRIKAVYEQYF.

Notes on this clonotype: Compared with germline, one end of the junction differs, possibly owing to a read error. This chain links TRBV5-1 with TRBJ2-1; D is perhaps TRBD2 (5 bases). CDR3 length: 13 amino acids. Germline values: CDR1 SGHRS, CDR2 YFSETQ. The CDR3 DNA follows: TGTGCCAGCAGCTTGGAGGAAGACAATGATCAGTTCTTC. It translates to CASSLEEDNDQFF.

Of note for this clonotype: The junction differs from germline at one of its ends, possibly a read error. CDR3 sequence: CSAKTGTTFGFSTNTQYF. CDR3 nucleotides: TGCAGTGCCAAAACCGGGACAACATTCGGGTTTAGCACAAATACGCAGTATTTT. This chain connects TRBV20-1 to TRBJ2-3, with D possibly matching TRBD1 (6 bases). The length of the CDR3 is 18 residues. From germline, CDR1 is DFQATT and CDR2 SNEGSKA (reference sequence).

Only one count was recorded for this clonotype. At one of its ends the junction is not consistent with the germline gene, which may arise from a read error. The rearrangement links TRBV11-3 to TRBJ2-1; TRBD2 is a possible D gene (6 bases). Per germline, CDR1 SGHNT and CDR2 YENEEA. This CDR3 is built from 15 residues. In DNA, the CDR3 is TGTGCCGGCAGCTTAGATGGGGGGACTTACAATGAGCAGTTCTTC. This gives the protein CAGSLDGGTYNEQFF. The complete variable domain, with remaining parts taken from reference TRBV11-3 and TRBJ2-1, reads EAGVVQSPRYKIIEKKQPVAFWCNPISGHNTLYWYLQNLGQGPELLIRYENEEAVDDSQLPKDRFSAERLKGVDSTLKIQPAELGDSAVYLCAGSLDGGTYNEQFFGPGTRLTVL.

About this clonotype itself: The junction does not match germline at one end; this may be a read error. The V gene is TRBV11-1, the J gene TRBJ2-7; 8 bases agree with TRBD1. Germline V CDR1 and CDR2: SGHAT, FQDESV (reference sequence). CDR3 length: 15 residues. This chain's CDR3 is CVSNLVPGQVYEQYF. The CDR3 DNA follows: TGTGTCAGCAACTTAGTCCCGGGACAGGTATACGAGCAGTACTTC.

This clonotype came up many times. The chain has TRBV5-6 and TRBJ1-2, with 9 bases lining up with TRBD1. This CDR3 region has 15 residues. CDR1 is SGHDT and CDR2 is YYEEEE in the germline V gene. V lost 4 bases and J lost 5; bases outside the gene matches: 9. CDR3 amino acids: CASSTRTGDRYGYTF. The CDR3 DNA reads TGTGCCAGCAGCACCCGGACAGGGGATAGGTATGGCTACACCTTC.

Judged by abundance, this clonotype is medium-sized. This CDR3 is CASRGSLEGVPYCPRYF. The CDR3, as DNA: TGTGCCAGCAGGGGTAGTTTGGAGGGGGTCCCTTACTGCCCGCGGTACTTC. J is TRBJ2-7 and V is TRBV12-3 or TRBV12-4; possibly TRBD1 or TRBD2 for D (6 bases each). V was trimmed by 6 bases and J by 12 bases, leaving 33 bases between them. CDR3 size: 17 residues.

Comments on this clonotype: As the CDR3 is not closed by the conserved phenylalanine or tryptophan, this likely results from a read error. The chain has TRBV6-6 and TRBJ2-7, with D perhaps matching TRBD1 or TRBD2 (5 bases each). V lost 8 bases and J 1 base, leaving 9 bases between the germline ends. Germline V lookup: CDR1 MNHNY, CDR2 SVGAGI (reference sequence). This CDR3 contains 12 residues. The CDR3 here is CASEGFSYEQYL. The CDR3 DNA reads as TGTGCCAGCGAGGGGTTTTCCTACGAGCAGTACCTC.

In regard to this clonotype: The junction and the germline gene differ at one end; a read error may be behind it. The chain has TRBV4-2 and TRBJ2-4, with 9 bases identical to TRBD2. Germline CDR1 reads LGHNA; CDR2 reads YNFKEQ. This CDR3 spans 17 amino acids. The CDR3 sequence: CASRQEVGGGAKSIQYF. Here the CDR3 DNA reads TGTGCCAGCAGGCAAGAGGTTGGCGGGGGGGCCAAAAGCATTCAGTACTTC.

Comment on this clonotype: A much larger clone differs from this one at a single base, so this may be a read error. The V call is TRBV5-4, the J call TRBJ2-1, with 13 bases aligning to TRBD2. CDR1 and CDR2 from the germline V gene are SGHNT and YYREEE (reference sequence). This CDR3 comprises 18 residues. The CDR3 nucleotides are TGTGCCAGCAGCTTGGGGGGACTAGCGGGGAGCTCCTACAATGAGCACTTCTTC. It encodes CASSLGGLAGSSYNEHFF.

As regards this clonotype: Likely a read error: the CDR3 ends without its conserved phenylalanine or tryptophan. The DNA is left out, because the CDR3 cannot be placed on it with certainty; the CDR3 is given as TCRdb lists it. The chain is built from TRBV4-1 and TRBJ1-1; the tabulated D call, TRBD1, remains unverified against the DNA. The CDR3 extends over 14 residues, inclusive of both ends. Germline values: CDR1 MGHRA, CDR2 YSYEKL. CDR3 region: CASIPPRTGAEASL.

On this clonotype: A junction boundary mismatches the germline segment, possibly from a read error. The V call is TRBV11-2, the J call TRBJ2-7, with 7 positions matching TRBD1. In germline, CDR1 is SGHAT, CDR2 FQNNGV. The CDR3 extends over 16 amino acids. CDR3 nucleotide sequence: TGTGCCAACAGCTTTAGGTCGTCGGGTCAGGGGGACGAGCAGTATTTC. Its translation is CANSFRSSGQGDEQYF.

Notes on this clonotype: This sequence may be a read error, since a much larger clone differs from it by one base. The chain has TRBV7-8 and TRBJ1-5; tentatively, D is TRBD1 (5 bases). The CDR3 runs 15 residues. Trimming left V 2 bases short and J 9 bases short, with 17 bases between. Looked up from germline, CDR1 is SGHVS and CDR2 is FQNEAQ. CDR3 in DNA: TGTGCCAGCAGCTTATCGGGGCAGGCGGCGCGGCCCCAGCATTTT. This gives the protein CASSLSGQAARPQHF.

In this sample, this clonotype turned up once. Being one base from a much bigger clone, this may be a read error. The V gene is TRBV20-1, the J gene TRBJ1-4; tentative D call: TRBD1 (5 bases). This CDR3 spans 15 amino acids. Germline V CDR1 and CDR2: DFQATT, SNEGSKA (reference sequence). The CDR3 nucleotides read TGCAGTACTAGAAGTTACGGGGGTGCTAATGAAAAACTGTTTTTT. Translated, it gives CSTRSYGGANEKLFF.

Details on this clonotype: The junction departs from germline at one end; a sequencing error may be responsible. J is TRBJ1-4 and V is TRBV20-1, with D tentatively TRBD1 (5 bases). CDR1 is DFQATT and CDR2 is SNEGSKA in the germline V gene (reference sequence). This CDR3 comprises 14 residues. CDR3 in DNA: TGCAGTGCTAGTGGGGGTCGGGGTAATGGAAAACTGTTTTTC. Its protein is CSASGGRGNGKLFF.

Comments on this clonotype: One end of the junction is discordant with germline, which a read error may explain. The J gene is TRBJ2-2, the V gene TRBV4-2, with D tentatively TRBD1 or TRBD2 (5 bases each). Germline assignment: CDR1 LGHNA and CDR2 YNFKEQ. The length of the CDR3 is 19 residues. The CDR3 bases are TGTGCCAGCAGCCAAGACTCGGGGCAGATAGAGCGAGGCACCGGGGAGCGGTTTTTT. Protein product: CASSQDSGQIERGTGERFF.

About this clonotype itself: One end of the junction is discordant with germline, which a read error may explain. The rearrangement joins TRBV6-1 to TRBJ2-7; D is perhaps TRBD1 (5 bases). This CDR3 contains 14 residues. The germline V gene encodes CDR1 MNHNS and CDR2 SASEGT. Here the CDR3 DNA reads TGTGCTAGCAGTTTCTCAGGGTCCCCATACGAGCAGTACTTC. Translated, it gives CASSFSGSPYEQYF.

A note on this clonotype: The junction does not match germline at one end; this may be a read error. The chain carries TRBV11-3 and TRBJ1-2; D is possibly TRBD1 (5 bases). The germline CDR1 and CDR2 sequences are SGHNT and YENEEA. The CDR3 has 16 amino acids. The CDR3 DNA reads TGTGCCAGCAGCAGCCCGACCTCGGGGACTAATTATGGTTACACCTTC. This codes for CASSSPTSGTNYGYTF. Using reference TRBV11-3 and TRBJ1-2 for the parts outside the CDR3, the full variable domain is EAGVVQSPRYKIIEKKQPVAFWCNPISGHNTLYWYLQNLGQGPELLIRYENEEAVDDSQLPKDRFSAERLKGVDSTLKIQPAELGDSAVYLCASSSPTSGTNYGYTFGSGTRLTVV.

Comments on this clonotype: A much bigger clone sits one base away, suggesting this may be a read error. The gene calls are TRBV6-2 or TRBV6-3 and TRBJ2-7; 7 nucleotides line up with TRBD2. Germline V lookup: CDR1 MNHEY, CDR2 SVGEGT. The CDR3 spans 12 residues. The CDR3 DNA sequence: TGTACCAGCAACCGGGCGGGGGACGAGCAGTACTTC. Its protein is CTSNRAGDEQYF.

This clonotype has a single count. One junction end does not reproduce the germline sequence, and a read error may be involved. CDR3 loop: CASSLQPGGDSPLLF. The CDR3 region has the DNA TGTGCCAGCAGCTTACAGCCGGGGGGTGATTCACCCCTACTCTTT. The rearrangement links TRBV11-2 to TRBJ1-6; tentatively, D is TRBD1 (5 bases). The CDR3 is made up of 15 amino acids. Looked up from germline, CDR1 is SGHAT and CDR2 is FQNNGV.

This clonotype has only one observation. This chain connects TRBV6-5 to TRBJ1-2; D gene unclear. Trimming took off 11 bases at V and 5 bases at J, with 18 bases between the two ends. Germline CDR1 MNHEY, CDR2 SVGAGI. The length of the CDR3 is 13 residues. CDR3 amino acids: CAGISNPLYGYTF. The DNA of the CDR3 is TGTGCCGGCATTTCCAACCCCCTTTATGGCTACACCTTC.

This clonotype occurred a few times. The rearrangement uses TRBV6-1 and TRBJ2-1; 10 bases agree with TRBD2. The length of the CDR3 is 16 residues. Trimming took 3 bases from V and 7 from J; bases not matched to a gene: 9. Germline V gives CDR1 MNHNS, CDR2 SASEGT. This CDR3 is CASSDRTSGVGNEQFF. DNA for the CDR3: TGTGCCAGCAGTGACCGCACTAGCGGGGTAGGGAATGAGCAGTTCTTC.

The chain joins TRBV7-9 to TRBJ1-2; no definite D call. V was shortened by 8 bases and J by 7 bases, with 14 bases between the two germline ends. There are 12 residues in the CDR3. The germline CDR1 and CDR2 sequences are SEHNR and FQNEAQ (reference sequence). The CDR3 DNA reads as TGTGCCAGCCACTCCCAAGTCGGTGGCTACACCTTC. Encoded protein: CASHSQVGGYTF.